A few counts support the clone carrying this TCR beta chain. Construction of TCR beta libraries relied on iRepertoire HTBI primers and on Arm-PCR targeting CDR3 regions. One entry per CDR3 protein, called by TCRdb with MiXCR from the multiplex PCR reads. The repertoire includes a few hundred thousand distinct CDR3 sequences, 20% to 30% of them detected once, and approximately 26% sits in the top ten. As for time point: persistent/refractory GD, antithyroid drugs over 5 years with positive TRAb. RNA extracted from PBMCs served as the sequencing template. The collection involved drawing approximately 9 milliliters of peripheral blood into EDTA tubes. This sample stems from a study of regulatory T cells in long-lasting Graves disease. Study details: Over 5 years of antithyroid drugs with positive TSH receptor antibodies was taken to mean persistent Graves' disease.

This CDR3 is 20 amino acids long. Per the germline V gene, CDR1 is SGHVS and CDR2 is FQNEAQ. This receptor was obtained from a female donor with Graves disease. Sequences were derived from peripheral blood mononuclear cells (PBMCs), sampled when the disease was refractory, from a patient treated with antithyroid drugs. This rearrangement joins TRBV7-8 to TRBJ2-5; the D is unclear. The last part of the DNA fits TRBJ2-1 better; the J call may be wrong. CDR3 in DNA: TGTGCCAGCAGCTTACTGGTGGGCCTGATGTTTTTCCTAGTTTCCAATGAGCAGTTCTTC. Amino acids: CASSLLVGLMFFLVSNEQFF.